Sequencing of this T cell receptor (beta chain) was carried out in a study of T cells after yellow fever vaccination. The 5'RACE template-switching step produced TCR cDNA and added a universal primer site and UMIs. TCRdb reprocessed the 5' RACE reads via MiXCR and lists one record per CDR3 protein. The table includes under 250,000 distinct CDR3 sequences, 6.9% detected once. Points from the study as a whole: The secondary response was weaker, and its peak arrived faster, on day 5 versus 15.

V lost 8 bases and J 7 bases, leaving 14 bases between the germline ends. Germline CDR1 reads GTSNPN; CDR2 reads SVGIG (reference sequence). The CDR3 length is 11 residues. As to this clonotype: The antigen is undetermined.

V and J are TRBV30 and TRBJ1-2, with D perhaps matching TRBD1 (6 bases). Material: CD4+ T cells sorted from PBMCs, obtained 15 days after the yellow fever booster vaccination. This TCR derives from a man younger than 40 who received the YFV17D yellow fever vaccine. CDR3 nucleotides: TGTGCCGAGAAAGGGGGTCCTGGCTACACCTTC. The encoded protein is CAEKGGPGYTF.